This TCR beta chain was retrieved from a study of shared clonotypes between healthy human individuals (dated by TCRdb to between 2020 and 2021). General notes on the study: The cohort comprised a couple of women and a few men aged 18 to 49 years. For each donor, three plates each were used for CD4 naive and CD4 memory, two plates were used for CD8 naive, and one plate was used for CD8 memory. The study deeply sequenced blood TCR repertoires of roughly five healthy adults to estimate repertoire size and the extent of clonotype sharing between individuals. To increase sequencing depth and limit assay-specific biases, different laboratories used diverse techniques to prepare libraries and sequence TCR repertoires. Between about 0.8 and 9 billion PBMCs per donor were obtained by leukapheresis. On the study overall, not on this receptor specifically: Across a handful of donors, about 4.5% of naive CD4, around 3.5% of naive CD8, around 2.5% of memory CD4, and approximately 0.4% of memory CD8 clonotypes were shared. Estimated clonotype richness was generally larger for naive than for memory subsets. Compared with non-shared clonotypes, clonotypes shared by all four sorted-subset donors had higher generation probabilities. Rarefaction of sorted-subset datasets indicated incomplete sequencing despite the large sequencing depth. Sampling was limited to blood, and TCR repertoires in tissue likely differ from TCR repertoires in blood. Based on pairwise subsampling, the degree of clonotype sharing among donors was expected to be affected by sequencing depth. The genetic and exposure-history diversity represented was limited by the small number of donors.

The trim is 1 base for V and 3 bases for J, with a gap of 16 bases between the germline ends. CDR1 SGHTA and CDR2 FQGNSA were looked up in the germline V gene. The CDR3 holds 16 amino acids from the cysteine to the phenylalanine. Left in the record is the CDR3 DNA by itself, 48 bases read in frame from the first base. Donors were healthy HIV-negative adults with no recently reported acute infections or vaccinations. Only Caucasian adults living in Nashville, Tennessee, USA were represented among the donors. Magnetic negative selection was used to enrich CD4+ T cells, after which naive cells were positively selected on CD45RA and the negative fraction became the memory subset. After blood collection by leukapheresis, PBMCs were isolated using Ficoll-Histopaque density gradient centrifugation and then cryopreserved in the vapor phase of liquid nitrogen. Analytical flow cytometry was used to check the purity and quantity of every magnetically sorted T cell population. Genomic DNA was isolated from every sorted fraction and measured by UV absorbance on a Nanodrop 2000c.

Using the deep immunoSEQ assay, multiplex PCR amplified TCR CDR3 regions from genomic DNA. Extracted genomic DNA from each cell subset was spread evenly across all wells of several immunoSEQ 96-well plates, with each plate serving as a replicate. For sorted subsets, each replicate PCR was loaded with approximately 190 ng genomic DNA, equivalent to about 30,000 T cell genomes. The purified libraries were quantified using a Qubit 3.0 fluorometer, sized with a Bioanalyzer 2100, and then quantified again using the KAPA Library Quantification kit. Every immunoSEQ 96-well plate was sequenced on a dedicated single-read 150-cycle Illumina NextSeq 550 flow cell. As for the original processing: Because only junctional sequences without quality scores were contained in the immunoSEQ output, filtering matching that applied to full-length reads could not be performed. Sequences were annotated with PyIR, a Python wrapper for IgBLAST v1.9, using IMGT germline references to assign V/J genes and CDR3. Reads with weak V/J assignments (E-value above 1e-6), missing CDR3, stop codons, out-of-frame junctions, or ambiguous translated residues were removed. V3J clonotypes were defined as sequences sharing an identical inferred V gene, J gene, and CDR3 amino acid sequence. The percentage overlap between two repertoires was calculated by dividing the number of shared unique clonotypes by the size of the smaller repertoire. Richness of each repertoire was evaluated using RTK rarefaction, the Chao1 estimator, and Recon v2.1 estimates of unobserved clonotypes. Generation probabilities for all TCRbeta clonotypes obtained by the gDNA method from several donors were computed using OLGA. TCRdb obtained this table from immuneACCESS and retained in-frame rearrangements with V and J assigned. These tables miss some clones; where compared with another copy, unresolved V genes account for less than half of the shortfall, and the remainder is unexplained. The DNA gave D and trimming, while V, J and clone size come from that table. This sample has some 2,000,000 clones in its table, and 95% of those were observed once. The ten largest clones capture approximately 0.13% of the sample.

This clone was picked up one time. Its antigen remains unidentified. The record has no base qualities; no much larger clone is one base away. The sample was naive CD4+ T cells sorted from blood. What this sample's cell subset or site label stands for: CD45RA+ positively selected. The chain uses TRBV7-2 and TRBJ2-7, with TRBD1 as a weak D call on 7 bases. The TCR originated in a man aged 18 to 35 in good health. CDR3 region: CASSLGPDQGGYEQYF. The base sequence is TGTGCCAGCAGCTTAGGCCCCGACCAGGGGGGCTACGAGCAGTACTTC.